This TCR beta chain was sequenced in a study of blood T cell repertoires in COVID-19. Study details: The cDNA or gDNA used as material had been derived from T cells, B-cell-depleted T cells, or PBMCs.

The germline V gene encodes CDR1 MNHEY and CDR2 SVGAGI. With 5 bases clipped from V and 5 bases from J, the junction kept 12 bases outside the gene matches. The CDR3 spans 15 residues. Methods used by the authors: Amplification of reference gene primers provided the estimated nucleated cell counts. Assay: immunoSEQ multiplex PCR; the TCRdb copy retains only in-frame clones and omits some. V and J calls and clone size are given by that table; D and trimming were obtained from the DNA. The sample yields approximately 270,000 clones, about 85% seen once. The rearrangement uses TRBV6-5 and TRBJ2-7, with 7 bases fitting TRBD1. This sequence originates from a human donor with COVID-19, enrolled during active disease. The donor label of this sample is uncertain. Material for sequencing was peripheral blood. The CDR3 region has the DNA TGTGCCAGCAGTCCAACCCAGGGGGATGTCCACGAGCAGTACTTC. Its translation: CASSPTQGDVHEQYF.